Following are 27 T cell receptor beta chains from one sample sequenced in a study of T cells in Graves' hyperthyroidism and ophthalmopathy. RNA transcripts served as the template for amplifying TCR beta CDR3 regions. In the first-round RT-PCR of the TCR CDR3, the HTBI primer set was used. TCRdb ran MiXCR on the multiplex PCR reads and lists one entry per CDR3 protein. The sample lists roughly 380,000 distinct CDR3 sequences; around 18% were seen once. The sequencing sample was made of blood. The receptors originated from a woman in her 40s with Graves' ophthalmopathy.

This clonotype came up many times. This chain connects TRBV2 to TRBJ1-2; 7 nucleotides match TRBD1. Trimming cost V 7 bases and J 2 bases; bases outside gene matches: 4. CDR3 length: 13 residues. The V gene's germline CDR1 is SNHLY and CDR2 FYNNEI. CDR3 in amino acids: CASKPGQNYGYTF. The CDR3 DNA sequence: TGTGCCAGCAAACCGGGACAGAACTATGGCTACACCTTC.

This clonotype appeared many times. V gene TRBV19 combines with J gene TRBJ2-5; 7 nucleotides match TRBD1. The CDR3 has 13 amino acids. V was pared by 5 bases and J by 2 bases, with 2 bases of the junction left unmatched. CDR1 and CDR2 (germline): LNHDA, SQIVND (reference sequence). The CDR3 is CASSGRGQETQYF. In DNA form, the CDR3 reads TGTGCCAGTAGTGGCAGGGGGCAAGAGACCCAGTACTTC.

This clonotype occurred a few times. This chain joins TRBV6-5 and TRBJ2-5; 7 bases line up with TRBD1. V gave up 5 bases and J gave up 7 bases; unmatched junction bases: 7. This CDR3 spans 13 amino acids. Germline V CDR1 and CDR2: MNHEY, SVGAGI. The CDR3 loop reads CASSNTGVVTQYF. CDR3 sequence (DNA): TGTGCCAGCAGTAACACAGGGGTTGTGACCCAGTACTTC.

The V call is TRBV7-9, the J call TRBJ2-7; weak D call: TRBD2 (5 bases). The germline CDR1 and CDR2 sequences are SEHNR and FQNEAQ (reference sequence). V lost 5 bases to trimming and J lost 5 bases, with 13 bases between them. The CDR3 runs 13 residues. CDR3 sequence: CASSPSLADEQYF. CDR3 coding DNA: TGTGCCAGCAGCCCGTCCCTAGCTGACGAGCAGTACTTC.

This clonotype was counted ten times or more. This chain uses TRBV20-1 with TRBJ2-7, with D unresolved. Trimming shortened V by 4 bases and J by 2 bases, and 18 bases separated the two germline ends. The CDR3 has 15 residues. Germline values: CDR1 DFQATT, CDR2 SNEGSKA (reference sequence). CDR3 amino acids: CSAIDPLTAAYEQYF. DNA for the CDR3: TGCAGTGCTATAGACCCCTTAACAGCTGCCTACGAGCAGTACTTC.

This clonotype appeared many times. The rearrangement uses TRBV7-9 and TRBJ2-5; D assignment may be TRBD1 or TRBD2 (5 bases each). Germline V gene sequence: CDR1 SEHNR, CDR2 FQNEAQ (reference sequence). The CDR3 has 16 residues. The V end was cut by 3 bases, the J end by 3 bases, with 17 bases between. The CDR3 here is CASSFDLGVSEETQYF. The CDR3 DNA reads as TGTGCCAGCAGCTTCGACCTGGGGGTTTCGGAAGAGACCCAGTACTTC.

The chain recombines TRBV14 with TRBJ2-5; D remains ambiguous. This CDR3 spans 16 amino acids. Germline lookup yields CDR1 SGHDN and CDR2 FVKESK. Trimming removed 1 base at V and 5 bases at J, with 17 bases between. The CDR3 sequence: CASSQGRRLLGETQYF. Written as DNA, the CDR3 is TGTGCCAGCAGCCAAGGGCGGCGTCTCCTGGGGGAGACCCAGTACTTC.

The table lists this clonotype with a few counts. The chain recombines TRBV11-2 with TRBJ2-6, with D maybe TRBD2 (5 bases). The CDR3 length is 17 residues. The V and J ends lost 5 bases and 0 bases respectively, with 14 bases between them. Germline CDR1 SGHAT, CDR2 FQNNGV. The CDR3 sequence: CASSPRAANSGANVLTF. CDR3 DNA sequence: TGTGCCAGCAGCCCCAGAGCGGCCAACTCTGGGGCCAACGTCCTGACTTTC. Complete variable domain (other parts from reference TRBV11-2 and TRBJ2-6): EAGVAQSPRYKIIEKRQSVAFWCNPISGHATLYWYQQILGQGPKLLIQFQNNGVVDDSQLPKDRFSAERLKGVDSTLKIQPAKLEDSAVYLCASSPRAANSGANVLTFGAGSRLTVL.

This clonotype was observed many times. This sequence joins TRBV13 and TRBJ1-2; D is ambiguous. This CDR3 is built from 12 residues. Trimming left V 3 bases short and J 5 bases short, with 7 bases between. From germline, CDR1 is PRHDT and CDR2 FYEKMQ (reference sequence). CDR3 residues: CASSFGSYGYTF. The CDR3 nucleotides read TGTGCCAGCAGCTTCGGATCTTATGGCTACACCTTC.

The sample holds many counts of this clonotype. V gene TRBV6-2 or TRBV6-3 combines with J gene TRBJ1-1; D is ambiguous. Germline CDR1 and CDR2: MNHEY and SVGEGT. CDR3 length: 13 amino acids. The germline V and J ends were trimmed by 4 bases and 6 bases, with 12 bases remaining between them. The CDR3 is CASSFYTNPEAFF. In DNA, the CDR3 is TGTGCCAGCAGTTTCTATACTAACCCTGAAGCTTTCTTT.

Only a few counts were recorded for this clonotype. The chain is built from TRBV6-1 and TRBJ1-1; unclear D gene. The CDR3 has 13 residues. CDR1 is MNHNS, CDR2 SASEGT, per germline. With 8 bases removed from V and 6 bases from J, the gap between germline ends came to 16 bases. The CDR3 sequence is CASGSVSGPEAFF. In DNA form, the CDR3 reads TGTGCCAGCGGGAGCGTATCAGGCCCTGAAGCTTTCTTT.

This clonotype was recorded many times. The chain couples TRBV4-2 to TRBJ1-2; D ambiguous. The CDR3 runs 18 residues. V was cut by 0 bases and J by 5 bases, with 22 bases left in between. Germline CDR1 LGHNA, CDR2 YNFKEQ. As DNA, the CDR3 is TGTGCCAGCAGCCAAGATTCGGGGAGAATTTCAAACCTTTATGGCTACACCTTC. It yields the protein CASSQDSGRISNLYGYTF.

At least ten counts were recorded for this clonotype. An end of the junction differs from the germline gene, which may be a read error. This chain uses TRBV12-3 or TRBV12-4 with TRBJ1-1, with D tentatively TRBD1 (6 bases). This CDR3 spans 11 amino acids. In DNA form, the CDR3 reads TGTGCCAGCAGCTCGAAAACACAGGGATCTTTT. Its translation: CASSSKTQGSF.

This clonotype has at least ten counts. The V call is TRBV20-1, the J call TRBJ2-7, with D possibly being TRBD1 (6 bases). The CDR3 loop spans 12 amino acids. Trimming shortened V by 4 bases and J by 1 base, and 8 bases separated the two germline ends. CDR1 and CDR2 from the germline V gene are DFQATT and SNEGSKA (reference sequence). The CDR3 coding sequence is TGCAGTGCTACAGGACAGTCCTACGAGCAGTACTTC. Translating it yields CSATGQSYEQYF.

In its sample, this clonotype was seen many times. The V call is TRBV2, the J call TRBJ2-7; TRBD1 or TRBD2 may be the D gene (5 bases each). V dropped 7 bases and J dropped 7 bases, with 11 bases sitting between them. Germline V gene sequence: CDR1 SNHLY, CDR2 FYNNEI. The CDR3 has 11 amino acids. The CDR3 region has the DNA TGTGCCAGCATAAAAGAGGGGGAGCAGTACTTC. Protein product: CASIKEGEQYF.

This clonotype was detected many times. CDR3 nucleotide sequence: TGCGCCAGCAGCCAAGGAAAGGATTCACCCCTCCACTTT. Its protein is CASSQGKDSPLHF. The chain is built from TRBV4-1 and TRBJ1-6; unclear D gene. Between the trimmed V and J ends, which lost 1 base and 8 bases, there was a span of 6 bases. This CDR3 is 13 amino acids long. Germline CDR1 MGHRA, CDR2 YSYEKL.

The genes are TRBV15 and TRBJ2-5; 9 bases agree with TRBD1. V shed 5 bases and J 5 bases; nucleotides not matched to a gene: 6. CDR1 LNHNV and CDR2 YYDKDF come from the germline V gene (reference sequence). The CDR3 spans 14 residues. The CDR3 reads CATSATGGGETQYF. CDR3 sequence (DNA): TGTGCCACCAGCGCCACAGGGGGCGGTGAGACCCAGTACTTC.

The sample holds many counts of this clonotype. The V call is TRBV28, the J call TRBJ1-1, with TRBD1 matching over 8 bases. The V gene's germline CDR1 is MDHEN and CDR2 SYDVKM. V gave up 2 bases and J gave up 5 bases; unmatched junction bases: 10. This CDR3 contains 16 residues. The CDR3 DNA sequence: TGTGCCAGCAGTTTAACCCCCAGGGGGCGGCGGACTGAAGCTTTCTTT. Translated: CASSLTPRGRRTEAFF.

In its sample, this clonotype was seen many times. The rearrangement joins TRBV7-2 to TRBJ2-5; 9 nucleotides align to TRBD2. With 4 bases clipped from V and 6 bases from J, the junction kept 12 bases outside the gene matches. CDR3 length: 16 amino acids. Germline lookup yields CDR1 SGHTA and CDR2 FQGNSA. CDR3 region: CASSSRVLAGAKTQYF. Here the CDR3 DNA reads TGTGCCAGCAGCTCCAGAGTTTTAGCGGGGGCCAAGACCCAGTACTTC.

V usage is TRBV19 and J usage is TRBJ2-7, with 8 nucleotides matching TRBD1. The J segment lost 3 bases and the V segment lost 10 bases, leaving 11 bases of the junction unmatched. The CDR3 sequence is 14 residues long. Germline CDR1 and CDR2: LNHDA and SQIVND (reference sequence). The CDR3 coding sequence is TGTGCCACCAAAGGGACAGGCTCCATCTACGAGCAGTACTTC. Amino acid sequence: CATKGTGSIYEQYF.

The CDR3 DNA sequence: TGTGCCAGCAGCCCGTGGGCGGCTGAAGAGACCCAGTACTTC. Encoded protein: CASSPWAAEETQYF. This chain links TRBV11-2 with TRBJ2-5; no firm D call. The CDR3 is 14 amino acids. Germline-derived CDR1 and CDR2 are SGHAT and FQNNGV. V was shortened by 5 bases and J by 3 bases, with 13 bases between the two germline ends.

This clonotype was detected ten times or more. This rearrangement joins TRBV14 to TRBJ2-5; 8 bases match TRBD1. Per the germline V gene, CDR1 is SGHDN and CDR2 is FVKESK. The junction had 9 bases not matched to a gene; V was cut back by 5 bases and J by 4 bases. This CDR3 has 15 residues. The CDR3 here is CASSVHQGAGETQYF. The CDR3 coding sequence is TGTGCCAGCAGCGTGCATCAGGGGGCAGGAGAGACCCAGTACTTC.

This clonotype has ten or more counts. This CDR3 reads CASSYNLAGAGELFF. The CDR3 DNA reads TGTGCCAGCAGTTACAATTTAGCGGGAGCCGGGGAGCTGTTTTTT. This chain links TRBV28 with TRBJ2-2; TRBD2 matches 9 bases. V was clipped by 4 bases and J by 6 bases; unmatched bases: 6. The CDR3 length is 15 residues. CDR1 and CDR2 from the germline V gene are MDHEN and SYDVKM.

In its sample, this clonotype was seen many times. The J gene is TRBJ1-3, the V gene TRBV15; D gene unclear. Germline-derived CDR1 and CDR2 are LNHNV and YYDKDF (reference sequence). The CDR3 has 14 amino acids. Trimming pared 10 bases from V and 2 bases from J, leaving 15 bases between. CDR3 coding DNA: TGTGCCATCATCATAGGGAACGCTGGAAACACCATATATTTT. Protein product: CAIIIGNAGNTIYF.

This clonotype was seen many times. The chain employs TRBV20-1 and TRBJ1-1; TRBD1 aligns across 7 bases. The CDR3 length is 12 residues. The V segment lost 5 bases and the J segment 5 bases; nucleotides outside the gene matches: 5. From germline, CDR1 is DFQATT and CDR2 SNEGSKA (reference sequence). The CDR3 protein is CSASRDRTEAFF. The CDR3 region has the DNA TGCAGTGCTTCCCGGGACAGAACTGAAGCTTTCTTT.

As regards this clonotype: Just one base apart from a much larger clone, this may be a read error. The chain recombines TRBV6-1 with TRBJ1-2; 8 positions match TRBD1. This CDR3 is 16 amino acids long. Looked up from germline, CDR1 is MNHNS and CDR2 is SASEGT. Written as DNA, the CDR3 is TGTGCCGGCAGCCGCTCACCGACAGGGGAAAACTATGGCTACACCTTC. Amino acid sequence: CAGSRSPTGENYGYTF.

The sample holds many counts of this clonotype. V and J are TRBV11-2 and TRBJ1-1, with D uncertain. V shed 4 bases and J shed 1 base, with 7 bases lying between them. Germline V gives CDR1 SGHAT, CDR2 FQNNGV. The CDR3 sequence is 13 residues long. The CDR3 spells CASSYIQNTEAFF. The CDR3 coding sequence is TGTGCCAGCAGCTATATTCAGAACACTGAAGCTTTCTTT.